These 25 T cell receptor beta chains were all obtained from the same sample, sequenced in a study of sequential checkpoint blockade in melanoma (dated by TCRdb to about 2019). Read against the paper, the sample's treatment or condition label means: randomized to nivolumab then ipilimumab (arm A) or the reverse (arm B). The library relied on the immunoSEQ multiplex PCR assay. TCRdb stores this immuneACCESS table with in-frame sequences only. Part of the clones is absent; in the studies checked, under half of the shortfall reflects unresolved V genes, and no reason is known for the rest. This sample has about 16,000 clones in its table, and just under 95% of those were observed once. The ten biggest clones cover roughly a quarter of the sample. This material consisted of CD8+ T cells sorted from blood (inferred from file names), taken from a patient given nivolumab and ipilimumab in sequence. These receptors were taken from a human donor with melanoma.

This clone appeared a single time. For the CDR3, the DNA is TGTGCCAGCAGCCAAGAAAGGCCGGGACAGGGGGCGCGGGGCACTGAAGCTTTCTTT. Its protein is CASSQERPGQGARGTEAFF. The chain is built from TRBV14 and TRBJ1-1; 12 bases map to TRBD1. CDR1 SGHDN and CDR2 FVKESK come from the germline V gene. The CDR3 loop spans 19 amino acids. V was pared by 0 bases and J by 4 bases, with 12 bases of the junction left unmatched.

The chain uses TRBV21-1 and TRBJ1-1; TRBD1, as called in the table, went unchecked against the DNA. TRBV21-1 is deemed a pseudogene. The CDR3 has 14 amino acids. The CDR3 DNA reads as TGTGCCAGCAGCAAGGAACTTCAGGGCTGTGAAGCTTTCTTT. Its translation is CASSKELQGCEAFF.

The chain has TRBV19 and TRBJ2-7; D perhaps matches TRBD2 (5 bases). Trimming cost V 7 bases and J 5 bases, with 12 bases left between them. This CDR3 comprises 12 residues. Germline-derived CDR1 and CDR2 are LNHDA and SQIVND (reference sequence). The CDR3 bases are TGTGCCAGTACCCCGGACGGGGACGAGCAGTACTTC. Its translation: CASTPDGDEQYF. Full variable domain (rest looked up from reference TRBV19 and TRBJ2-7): DGGITQSPKYLFRKEGQNVTLSCEQNLNHDAMYWYRQDPGQGLRLIYYSQIVNDFQKGDIAEGYSVSREKKESFPLTVTSAQKNPTAFYLCASTPDGDEQYFGPGTRLTVT.

The CDR3 sequence is CASSVAGLNTEAFF. CDR3 DNA: TGTGCCAGCAGCGTAGCCGGGTTGAACACTGAAGCTTTCTTT. This sequence joins TRBV9 and TRBJ1-1; no definite D call. The V and J ends lost 0 bases and 0 bases respectively, with 6 bases between them. Germline-derived CDR1 and CDR2 are SGDLS and YYNGEE. The CDR3 totals 14 residues.

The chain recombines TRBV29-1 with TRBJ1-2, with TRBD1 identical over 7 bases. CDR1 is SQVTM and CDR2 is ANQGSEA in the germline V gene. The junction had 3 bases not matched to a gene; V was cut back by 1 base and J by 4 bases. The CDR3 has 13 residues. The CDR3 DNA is TGCAGCGTTGAAGTCTGGGACAGCTATGGCTACACCTTC. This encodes CSVEVWDSYGYTF.

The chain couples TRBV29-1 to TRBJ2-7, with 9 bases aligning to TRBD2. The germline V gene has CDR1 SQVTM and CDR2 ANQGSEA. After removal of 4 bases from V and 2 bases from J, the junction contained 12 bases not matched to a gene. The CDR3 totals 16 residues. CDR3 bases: TGCAGCGTTGTAGGGGGGCTAGCGGGACGCCCCTACGAGCAGTACTTC. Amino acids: CSVVGGLAGRPYEQYF.

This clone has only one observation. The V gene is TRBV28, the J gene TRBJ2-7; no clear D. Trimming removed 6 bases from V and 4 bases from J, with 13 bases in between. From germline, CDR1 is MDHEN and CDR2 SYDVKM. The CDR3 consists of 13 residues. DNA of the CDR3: TGTGCCAGCAGCCCTTCCCTAGGATACGAGCAGTACTTC. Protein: CASSPSLGYEQYF.

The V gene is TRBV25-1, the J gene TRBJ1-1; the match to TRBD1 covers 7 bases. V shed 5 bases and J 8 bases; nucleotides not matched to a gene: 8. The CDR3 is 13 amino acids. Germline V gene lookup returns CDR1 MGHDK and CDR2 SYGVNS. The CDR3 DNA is TGTGCCAGCAGTAATCCGGGACAGCCGGAAGCTTTCTTT. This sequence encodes CASSNPGQPEAFF. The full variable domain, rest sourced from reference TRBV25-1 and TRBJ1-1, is EADIYQTPRYLVIGTGKKITLECSQTMGHDKMYWYQQDPGMELHLIHYSYGVNSTEKGDLSSESTVSRIRTEHFPLTLESARPSHTSQYLCASSNPGQPEAFFGQGTRLTVV.

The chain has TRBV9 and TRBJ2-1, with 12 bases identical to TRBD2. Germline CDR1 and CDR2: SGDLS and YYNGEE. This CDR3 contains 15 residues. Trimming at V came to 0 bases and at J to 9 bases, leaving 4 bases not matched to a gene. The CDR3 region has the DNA TGTGCCAGCAGCGTAGCGACTAGCGGGGGCACTGAGCAGTTCTTC. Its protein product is CASSVATSGGTEQFF.

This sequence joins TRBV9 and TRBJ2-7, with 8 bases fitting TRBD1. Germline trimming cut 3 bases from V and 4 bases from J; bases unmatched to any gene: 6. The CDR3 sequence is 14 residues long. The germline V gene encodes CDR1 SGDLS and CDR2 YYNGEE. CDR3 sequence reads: CASSEGTGGYEQYF. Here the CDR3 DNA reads TGTGCCAGCAGCGAAGGGACAGGAGGGTACGAGCAGTACTTC.

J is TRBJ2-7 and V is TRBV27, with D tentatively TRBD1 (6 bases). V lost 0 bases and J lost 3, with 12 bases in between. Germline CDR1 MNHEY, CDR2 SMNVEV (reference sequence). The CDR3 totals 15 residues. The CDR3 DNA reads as TGTGCCAGCAGTTTATCTGGTCTGGGACACTACGAGCAGTACTTC. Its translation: CASSLSGLGHYEQYF.

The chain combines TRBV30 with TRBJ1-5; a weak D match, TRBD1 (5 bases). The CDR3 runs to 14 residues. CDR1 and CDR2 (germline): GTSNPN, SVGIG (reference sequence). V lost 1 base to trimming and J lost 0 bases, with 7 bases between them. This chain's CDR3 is CAWSEDISNQPQHF. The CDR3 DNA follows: TGTGCCTGGAGTGAGGACATTAGCAATCAGCCCCAGCATTTT.

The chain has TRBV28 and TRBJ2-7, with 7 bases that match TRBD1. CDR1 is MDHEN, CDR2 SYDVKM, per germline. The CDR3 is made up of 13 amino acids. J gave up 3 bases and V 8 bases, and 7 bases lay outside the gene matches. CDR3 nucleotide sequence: TGTGCCAGCGAACAGGGGTTCGGCTACGAGCAGTACGTC. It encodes CASEQGFGYEQYV.

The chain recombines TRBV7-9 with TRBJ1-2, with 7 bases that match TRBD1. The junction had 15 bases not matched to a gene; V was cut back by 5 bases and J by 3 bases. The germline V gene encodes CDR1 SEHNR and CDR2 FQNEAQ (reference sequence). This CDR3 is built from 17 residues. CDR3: CASSPFRGKIADYGYTF. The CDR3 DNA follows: TGTGCCAGCAGCCCTTTCAGGGGGAAGATCGCGGACTATGGCTACACCTTC.

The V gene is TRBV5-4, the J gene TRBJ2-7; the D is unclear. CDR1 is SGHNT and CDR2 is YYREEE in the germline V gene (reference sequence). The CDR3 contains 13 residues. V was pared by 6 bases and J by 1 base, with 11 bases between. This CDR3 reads CASTPEPSYEQYF. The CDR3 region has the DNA TGTGCCAGCACCCCGGAGCCTTCCTACGAGCAGTACTTC.

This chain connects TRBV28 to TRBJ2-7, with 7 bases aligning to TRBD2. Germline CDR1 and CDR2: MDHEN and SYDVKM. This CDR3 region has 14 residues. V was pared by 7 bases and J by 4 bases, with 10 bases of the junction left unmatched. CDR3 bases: TGTGCCAGCACCCCGACTAGCCCAACTTACGAGCAGTACGTC. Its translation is CASTPTSPTYEQYV.

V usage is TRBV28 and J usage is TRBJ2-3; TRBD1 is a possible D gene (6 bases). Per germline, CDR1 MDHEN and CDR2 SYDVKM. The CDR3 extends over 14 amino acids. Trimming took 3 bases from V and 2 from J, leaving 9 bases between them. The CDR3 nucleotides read TGTGCCAGCAGTTTTCGGGACAACACAGATACGCAGTATTTT. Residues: CASSFRDNTDTQYF.

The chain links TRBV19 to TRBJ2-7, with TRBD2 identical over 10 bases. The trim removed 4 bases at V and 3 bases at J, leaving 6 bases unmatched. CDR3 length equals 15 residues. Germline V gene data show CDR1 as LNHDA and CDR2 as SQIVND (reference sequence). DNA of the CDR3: TGTGCCAGTAGTACGCTAGCGGGAGAGTACTACGAGCAGTACTTC. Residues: CASSTLAGEYYEQYF.

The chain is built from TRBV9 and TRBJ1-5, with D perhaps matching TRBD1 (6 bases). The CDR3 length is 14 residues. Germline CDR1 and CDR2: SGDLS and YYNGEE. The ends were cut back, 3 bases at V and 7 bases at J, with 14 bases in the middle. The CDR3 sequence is CASSAGTSGQPQHF. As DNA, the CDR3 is TGTGCCAGCAGCGCCGGGACATCGGGACAGCCCCAGCATTTT.

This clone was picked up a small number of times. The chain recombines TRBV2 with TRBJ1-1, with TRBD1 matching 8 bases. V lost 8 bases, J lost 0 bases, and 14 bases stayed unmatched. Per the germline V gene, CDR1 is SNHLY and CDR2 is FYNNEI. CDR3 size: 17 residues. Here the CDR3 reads CASGGTQGVSMNTEAFF. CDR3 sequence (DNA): TGTGCCAGCGGGGGCACACAGGGGGTTTCTATGAACACTGAAGCTTTCTTT.

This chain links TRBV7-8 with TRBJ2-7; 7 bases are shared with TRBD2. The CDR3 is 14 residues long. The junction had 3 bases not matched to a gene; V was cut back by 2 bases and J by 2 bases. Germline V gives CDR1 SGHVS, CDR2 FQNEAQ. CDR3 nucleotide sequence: TGTGCCAGCAGCTTAATTAGCGGGCCCTACGAGCAGTACTTC. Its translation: CASSLISGPYEQYF. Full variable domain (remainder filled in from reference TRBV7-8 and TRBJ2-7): GAGVSQSPRYKVAKRGQDVALRCDPISGHVSLFWYQQALGQGPEFLTYFQNEAQLDKSGLPSDRFFAERPEGSVSTLKIQRTQQEDSAVYLCASSLISGPYEQYFGPGTRLTVT.

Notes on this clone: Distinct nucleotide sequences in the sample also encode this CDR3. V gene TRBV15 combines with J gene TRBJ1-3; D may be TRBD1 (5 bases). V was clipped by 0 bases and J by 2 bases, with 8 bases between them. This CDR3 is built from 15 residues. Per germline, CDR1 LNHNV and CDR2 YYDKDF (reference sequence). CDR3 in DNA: TGTGCCACCAGCAGAGATCAAGGGGCTGGAAACACCATATATTTT. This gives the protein CATSRDQGAGNTIYF. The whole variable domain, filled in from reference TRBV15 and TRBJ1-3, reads DAMVIQNPRYQVTQFGKPVTLSCSQTLNHNVMYWYQQKSSQAPKLLFHYYDKDFNNEADTPDNFQSRRPNTSFCFLDIRSPGLGDTAMYLCATSRDQGAGNTIYFGEGSWLTVV.

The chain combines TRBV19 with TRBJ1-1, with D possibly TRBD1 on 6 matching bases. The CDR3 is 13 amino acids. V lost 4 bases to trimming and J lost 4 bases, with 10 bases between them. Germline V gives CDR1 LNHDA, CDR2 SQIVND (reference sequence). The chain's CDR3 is CASSTTGPTEAFF. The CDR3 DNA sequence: TGTGCCAGTAGTACCACAGGGCCCACTGAAGCTTTCTTT. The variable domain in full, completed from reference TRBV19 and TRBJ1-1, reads DGGITQSPKYLFRKEGQNVTLSCEQNLNHDAMYWYRQDPGQGLRLIYYSQIVNDFQKGDIAEGYSVSREKKESFPLTVTSAQKNPTAFYLCASSTTGPTEAFFGQGTRLTVV.

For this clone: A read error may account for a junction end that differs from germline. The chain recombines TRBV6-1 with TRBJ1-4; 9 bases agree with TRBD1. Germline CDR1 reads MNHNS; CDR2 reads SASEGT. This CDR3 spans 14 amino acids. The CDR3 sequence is CAISPDRGDEKLFF. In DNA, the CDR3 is TGTGCCATCAGTCCCGACAGGGGGGACGAAAAACTGTTTTTT.

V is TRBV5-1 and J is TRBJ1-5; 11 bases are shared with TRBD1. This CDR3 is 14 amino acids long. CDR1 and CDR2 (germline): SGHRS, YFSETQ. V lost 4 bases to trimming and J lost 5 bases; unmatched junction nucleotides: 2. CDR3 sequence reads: CASSAGQGDQPQHF. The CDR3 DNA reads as TGCGCCAGCAGCGCGGGACAGGGGGATCAGCCCCAGCATTTT.